What follows are 11 T cell receptor beta chains derived from one specimen sequenced in a study of CD8 T cells in Susac syndrome (dated by TCRdb to the late 2010s). Library construction relied on the immunoSEQ multiplex PCR assay. RNA was extracted using the RNeasy kit, and roughly 0.5 to 1 ug of the RNA was reverse transcribed with random hexamers. The raw public data were reprocessed by TCRdb itself: fastp quality trimming at Q25, MiXCR clonotype calling, in-frame beta chains only. Rows with one shared CDR3 protein collapse into an entry with the most common genes and DNA. Counted in this sample were 200,000 or so distinct CDR3 sequences; roughly 96% of them appeared once. Clones ranked in the top ten supply 0.093% of the sample. The sequenced sample was CD4+ T cells from PBMCs. These TCRs come from a human donor with multiple sclerosis.

The chain is built from TRBV10-3 and TRBJ2-7; D tentatively reads TRBD1 or TRBD2 (6 bases each). This CDR3 region has 15 residues. Between the trimmed V and J ends, which lost 2 bases and 6 bases, there was a span of 17 bases. Germline lookup yields CDR1 ENHRY and CDR2 SYGVKD. For the CDR3, the DNA is TGTGCCATCAGTGAGCCGACAGGCCGGGGAGGCGAGCAGTACTTC. Translation: CAISEPTGRGGEQYF.

The J gene is TRBJ2-1, the V gene TRBV24-1, with unresolved D. Germline lookup yields CDR1 KGHDR and CDR2 SFDVKD. The CDR3 sequence is 12 residues long. V lost 3 bases, J lost 4 bases, and 3 bases lay in between. The CDR3 region is CATSDPYNEQFF. Here the CDR3 DNA reads TGTGCCACCAGTGATCCTTACAATGAGCAGTTCTTC.

This clonotype was counted a single time. This sequence joins TRBV7-3 and TRBJ1-1; a possible D gene is TRBD1 (6 bases). From germline, CDR1 is SGHTA and CDR2 FQGTGA. Trimming took off 5 bases at V and 5 bases at J, with 15 bases between the two ends. The CDR3 spans 14 residues. DNA of the CDR3: TGTGCCAGCAGCCCAACCGTTCAGGGGACTGAAGCTTTCTTT. This codes for CASSPTVQGTEAFF.

V usage is TRBV29-1 and J usage is TRBJ1-2, with D unresolved. From germline, CDR1 is SQVTM and CDR2 ANQGSEA. The CDR3 spans 10 residues. With 5 bases removed from V and 2 bases from J, the gap between germline ends came to 3 bases. This CDR3 reads CSVRNYGYTF. CDR3 bases: TGCAGCGTTAGAAACTATGGCTACACCTTC.

The rearrangement uses TRBV9 and TRBJ2-1, with D possibly being TRBD2 (6 bases). Germline CDR1 reads SGDLS; CDR2 reads YYNGEE. This CDR3 contains 14 residues. V dropped 0 bases and J dropped 4 bases, with 8 bases sitting between them. The CDR3 DNA is TGTGCCAGCAGCGTAGGTAGCGGTTACAATGAGCAGTTCTTC. It encodes CASSVGSGYNEQFF. Looking up the rest from reference TRBV9 and TRBJ2-1 gives the full variable domain: DSGVTQTPKHLITATGQRVTLRCSPRSGDLSVYWYQQSLDQGLQFLIQYYNGEERAKGNILERFSAQQFPDLHSELNLSSLELGDSALYFCASSVGSGYNEQFFGPGTRLTVL.

The chain carries TRBV20-1 and TRBJ1-1; maybe TRBD1 (5 bases). The CDR3 totals 11 residues. The V gene lost 3 bases and the J gene lost 10 bases, with 12 bases spanning the gap. Germline CDR1 and CDR2: DFQATT and SNEGSKA (reference sequence). The CDR3 DNA reads TGCAGTGCTAGCGCCGGGACCTCAGCTTTCTTT. This sequence encodes CSASAGTSAFF.

V and J are TRBV5-4 and TRBJ2-5; D call uncertain. Germline CDR1 is SGHNT and CDR2 is YYREEE (reference sequence). This CDR3 has 13 residues. The V end was cut by 0 bases, the J end by 1 base, with 4 bases between. In DNA, the CDR3 is TGTGCCAGCAGCTTGGACACCCAAGAGACCCAGTACTTC. Translation gives CASSLDTQETQYF.

This chain connects TRBV4-2 to TRBJ2-1; D tentatively fits TRBD1 or TRBD2 (5 bases each). The V and J ends lost 5 bases and 9 bases respectively, with 11 bases between them. Germline V lookup: CDR1 LGHNA, CDR2 YNFKEQ. The CDR3 extends over 12 amino acids. In nucleotides, the CDR3 is TGTGCCAGCAGCGCCCCAGGGACTGAGCAGTTCTTC. Protein sequence: CASSAPGTEQFF.

CDR3 sequence reads: CSARDLGQGRTEAFF. CDR3 sequence (DNA): TGCAGTGCTAGAGATCTTGGACAGGGGAGGACTGAAGCTTTCTTT. This chain joins TRBV20-1 and TRBJ1-1; 9 bases are shared with TRBD1. CDR1 and CDR2 (germline): DFQATT, SNEGSKA (reference sequence). Unmatched junction bases numbered 7, after V lost 0 bases and J lost 5 bases. The CDR3 loop spans 15 amino acids.

This clonotype was recorded once. The V call is TRBV15, the J call TRBJ1-5, with D hard to call. This CDR3 is 17 amino acids long. V dropped 0 bases and J dropped 3 bases, with 15 bases sitting between them. Germline loops: CDR1 LNHNV, CDR2 YYDKDF (reference sequence). CDR3 sequence: CATSRDHLYIANQPQHF. Written as DNA, the CDR3 is TGTGCCACCAGCAGAGATCACCTTTACATAGCCAATCAGCCCCAGCATTTT.

The chain combines TRBV29-1 with TRBJ1-1, with D perhaps TRBD1 (5 bases). The CDR3 runs 12 residues. Per germline, CDR1 SQVTM and CDR2 ANQGSEA. V lost 6 bases and J lost 2, with 10 bases in between. CDR3 in amino acids: CSVGPTNTEAFF. As DNA, the CDR3 is TGCAGCGTGGGACCGACCAACACTGAAGCTTTCTTT.